A single sample gave rise to the 27 T cell receptor beta chains below, sequenced in a study of blood T cell repertoires in COVID-19 (dated by TCRdb to 2019 to 2021). The library was generated by the immunoSEQ multiplex PCR assay. Drawn from immuneACCESS, this table holds only the in-frame rearrangements with V and J called that TCRdb kept. Clones are partly lost; checked studies trace under half to an unresolved V gene and leave the rest unexplained. The sample has about 120,000 clones on record, around 77% of them singletons. The ten largest make up over 6.5% of the sample. Material for sequencing was peripheral blood. These receptors were taken from a human donor in a cohort sampled during active COVID-19.

The chain couples TRBV5-6 to TRBJ1-5, with D possibly being TRBD1 (5 bases). The CDR3 is 13 residues long. Trimming took off 4 bases at V and 1 base at J, with 6 bases between the two ends. CDR1 and CDR2 from the germline V gene are SGHDT and YYEEEE. The CDR3 is CASSPGSNQPQHF. For the CDR3, the DNA is TGTGCCAGCAGCCCAGGGAGCAATCAGCCCCAGCATTTT.

This chain connects TRBV5-1 to TRBJ2-7, with 10 bases lining up with TRBD1. The germline CDR1 and CDR2 sequences are SGHRS and YFSETQ. With 3 bases clipped from V and 6 bases from J, the junction kept 3 bases outside the gene matches. The CDR3 is 13 residues long. The CDR3, as DNA: TGCGCCAGCAGCTGGACAGGGGGTGGCGAGCAGTACTTC. Its protein product is CASSWTGGGEQYF.

The chain employs TRBV18 and TRBJ2-7; 7 positions match TRBD1. CDR3 length: 14 residues. V trimming: 3 bases; J trimming: 6 bases; junction bases outside the gene matches: 8. Germline V gene data show CDR1 as KGHSH and CDR2 as LQKENI. CDR3 residues: CASSPDRTGSEQYF. In nucleotides, the CDR3 is TGTGCCAGCTCACCGGATCGGACAGGCTCCGAGCAGTACTTC.

The chain uses TRBV20-1 and TRBJ1-1; D gene unclear. V was pared by 6 bases and J by 9 bases, with 5 bases between. There are 8 residues in the CDR3. Germline assignment: CDR1 DFQATT and CDR2 SNEGSKA (reference sequence). The CDR3 spells CSAAQAFF. The DNA of the CDR3 is TGCAGTGCGGCCCAAGCTTTCTTT.

The rearrangement links TRBV9 to TRBJ1-4; tentative D call: TRBD1 (5 bases). The germline V and J ends were trimmed by 0 bases and 0 bases, with 9 bases remaining between them. CDR3 length: 16 residues. The germline CDR1 and CDR2 sequences are SGDLS and YYNGEE. The CDR3 protein is CASSVAGAATNEKLFF. The CDR3 DNA sequence: TGTGCCAGCAGCGTAGCTGGGGCAGCAACTAATGAAAAACTGTTTTTT.

Ten or more counts support this clone. J is TRBJ1-3 and V is TRBV7-3; 10 bases match TRBD1. The V and J ends lost 5 bases and 0 bases, in that order; junction bases with no gene match: 16. The germline V gene encodes CDR1 SGHTA and CDR2 FQGTGA. The CDR3 has 20 amino acids. The CDR3: CASSPPAGQGLGYSGNTIYF. The CDR3 nucleotides read TGTGCCAGCAGCCCGCCCGCGGGACAGGGGCTAGGGTACTCTGGAAACACCATATATTTT.

The table lists this clone with a few counts. DNA for the CDR3: TGTGCCAGCATGGAGCGGGAGGGGAACGAGCAGTACTTC. This translates into CASMEREGNEQYF. This sequence joins TRBV2 and TRBJ2-7; 10 positions agree with TRBD2. J was trimmed by 5 bases and V by 7 bases; bases with no gene match: 5. This CDR3 has 13 amino acids. Germline-derived CDR1 and CDR2 are SNHLY and FYNNEI.

This clone was seen only once. The rearrangement links TRBV18 to TRBJ1-2, with 8 bases aligning to TRBD1. Germline trimming cut 2 bases from V and 4 bases from J; bases unmatched to any gene: 6. The CDR3 totals 15 residues. The germline gives CDR1 KGHSH, CDR2 LQKENI. In nucleotides, the CDR3 is TGTGCCAGCTCACCATCAAACAGGGGGACCTATGGCTACACCTTC. Its translation is CASSPSNRGTYGYTF.

The chain employs TRBV18 and TRBJ1-1; possibly TRBD1 for D (5 bases). V was clipped by 2 bases and J by 0 bases, with 10 bases between them. This CDR3 has 15 amino acids. Looked up from germline, CDR1 is KGHSH and CDR2 is LQKENI. The CDR3 DNA reads as TGTGCCAGCTCACCAGGGGCAAGGATGAACACTGAAGCTTTCTTT. It specifies CASSPGARMNTEAFF.

The CDR3 DNA sequence: TGCGCCAGCAGCCAAGGGCCACAGGGTGAACGGAATTCACCCCTCCACTTT. As protein: CASSQGPQGERNSPLHF. The chain recombines TRBV4-1 with TRBJ1-6, with D perhaps TRBD1 (6 bases). V was clipped by 1 base and J by 7 bases, with 17 bases between them. This CDR3 is 17 amino acids long. In germline, CDR1 is MGHRA, CDR2 YSYEKL.

This clone was detected a few times. The chain combines TRBV18 with TRBJ2-2; 7 bases are a match to TRBD2. The CDR3 has 15 residues. Germline lookup yields CDR1 KGHSH and CDR2 LQKENI. V was clipped by 6 bases and J by 4 bases; unmatched bases: 8. CDR3 nucleotide sequence: TGTGCCAGCTCCCCTGGCGGGAGAACCACCGGGGAGCTGTTTTTT. Translation: CASSPGGRTTGELFF.

This chain connects TRBV12-1 to TRBJ2-5; no check of the table's D call, TRBD2, against the DNA was made. TRBV12-1 is labeled a pseudogene. The CDR3 totals 17 residues. This chain's CDR3 is CASSLSGTSDAQETQYF. In DNA form, the CDR3 reads TGTGCCAGCAGCTTAAGCGGGACTAGCGATGCACAAGAGACCCAGTACTTC.

This clone occurred once. The V and J genes are TRBV7-6 and TRBJ2-7; a possible D gene is TRBD1 (6 bases). Trimming cost V 0 bases and J 4 bases, with 16 bases left between them. CDR1 is SGHVS, CDR2 FNYEAQ, per germline. This CDR3 is 16 amino acids long. CDR3 sequence reads: CASSLAMGQATYEQYF. CDR3 bases: TGTGCCAGCAGCTTAGCGATGGGACAAGCCACTTACGAGCAGTACTTC.

The chain joins TRBV19 to TRBJ2-3, with D maybe TRBD1 (6 bases). CDR1 LNHDA and CDR2 SQIVND come from the germline V gene (reference sequence). The CDR3 is 14 residues long. Trimming left V 1 base short and J 6 bases short, with 11 bases between. The CDR3 is CASSIGKGVDTQYF. Written as DNA, the CDR3 is TGTGCCAGTAGTATAGGCAAGGGGGTGGATACGCAGTATTTT.

The V gene is TRBV7-8, the J gene TRBJ1-1; maybe TRBD1 (5 bases). The CDR3 loop spans 14 amino acids. Germline lookup yields CDR1 SGHVS and CDR2 FQNEAQ. Trimming cost V 3 bases and J 1 base, with 9 bases left between them. The CDR3 DNA reads as TGTGCCAGCAGCTTTGCGGGGGAGAACACTGAAGCTTTCTTT. As protein: CASSFAGENTEAFF.

V gene TRBV4-1 combines with J gene TRBJ2-7, with D unclear. Trimming removed 0 bases at V and 7 bases at J, with 10 bases between. This CDR3 region has 13 residues. Germline loops: CDR1 MGHRA, CDR2 YSYEKL. The CDR3 DNA reads as TGCGCCAGCAGCCAAGAGATTGCGAGGGAGCAGTACTTC. Amino acids: CASSQEIAREQYF.

V is TRBV3-1 (or the pseudogene TRBV3-2) and J is TRBJ1-4; D unresolved. Germline V gene data show CDR1 as LGHDT and CDR2 as YNNKEL (reference sequence). The CDR3 is 15 amino acids. Trimming pared 4 bases from V and 2 bases from J, leaving 11 bases between. Here the CDR3 reads CASSPSRSTNEKLFF. The CDR3 region has the DNA TGTGCCAGCAGCCCGAGCAGGTCTACTAATGAAAAACTGTTTTTT.

The rearrangement links TRBV6-5 to TRBJ2-7; TRBD2 agrees at 9 bases. The ends lost 4 bases at V and 3 bases at J; junction bases unmatched: 7. Germline values: CDR1 MNHEY, CDR2 SVGAGI. The CDR3 loop spans 15 amino acids. CDR3 in amino acids: CASSLIAGVNYEQYF. CDR3 nucleotide sequence: TGTGCCAGCAGTTTGATAGCGGGAGTCAACTACGAGCAGTACTTC.

The chain recombines TRBV13 with TRBJ1-3, with 9 positions matching TRBD1. The V gene end was trimmed by 4 bases and the J gene end by 0 bases; junction bases not matched to a gene: 4. Germline V lookup: CDR1 PRHDT, CDR2 FYEKMQ (reference sequence). This CDR3 region has 16 residues. This chain's CDR3 is CASSYGQGSSGNTIYF. Written as DNA, the CDR3 is TGTGCCAGCAGCTATGGACAGGGGAGCTCTGGAAACACCATATATTTT.

V gene TRBV6-5 combines with J gene TRBJ1-2, with D perhaps TRBD1 (6 bases). The V end was cut by 6 bases, the J end by 6 bases, with 11 bases between. CDR1 is MNHEY and CDR2 is SVGAGI in the germline V gene. The CDR3 consists of 12 residues. For the CDR3, the DNA is TGTGCCAGCAGAGCTGACAGGCATGGCTACACCTTC. Translation: CASRADRHGYTF.

The genes are TRBV2 and TRBJ1-2; the D gene is possibly TRBD1 (5 bases). Trimming stripped 5 bases from V and 0 bases from J, with 10 bases between. Germline values: CDR1 SNHLY, CDR2 FYNNEI. The CDR3 loop spans 14 amino acids. The CDR3 spells CASSQTVANYGYTF. The CDR3 region has the DNA TGTGCCAGCAGTCAGACAGTGGCTAACTATGGCTACACCTTC.

The CDR3 DNA follows: TGCAGCGTCCCACAGGGGGCGGAGGGAACCCAGTACTTC. Translating it yields CSVPQGAEGTQYF. The chain carries TRBV29-1 and TRBJ2-5; 9 bases match TRBD1. The CDR3 covers 13 residues. V lost 6 bases, J lost 8 bases, and 10 bases stayed unmatched. Germline V CDR1 and CDR2: SQVTM, ANQGSEA.

The J gene is TRBJ1-2, the V gene TRBV6-6; no clear D gene. Germline V CDR1 and CDR2: MNHNY, SVGAGI (reference sequence). V shed 5 bases and J shed 8 bases, with 15 bases lying between them. The CDR3 has 13 residues. The CDR3 bases are TGTGCCAGCAGTGTCGTCGACGGGAGCGGCTACACCTTC. Protein sequence: CASSVVDGSGYTF.

The chain carries TRBV28 and TRBJ2-7; a possible D gene is TRBD2 (6 bases). From germline, CDR1 is MDHEN and CDR2 SYDVKM. The germline V and J ends were trimmed by 7 bases and 7 bases, with 14 bases remaining between them. This CDR3 is 12 amino acids long. The CDR3 protein is CASTTGGREQYF. As DNA, the CDR3 is TGTGCCAGCACTACCGGGGGTCGAGAGCAGTACTTC.

This chain joins TRBV30 and TRBJ1-2; 7 bases line up with TRBD1. The CDR3 sequence is 13 residues long. V dropped 8 bases and J dropped 4; count of bases not matched to a gene: 10. Germline V gene lookup returns CDR1 GTSNPN and CDR2 SVGIG (reference sequence). In nucleotides, the CDR3 is TGTGCCATTCACGGGACAGTCCGCTATGGCTACACCTTC. This translates into CAIHGTVRYGYTF.

The J gene is TRBJ1-2, the V gene TRBV15; TRBD1 is a possible D gene (5 bases). Trimming removed 4 bases from V and 7 bases from J, with 19 bases in between. CDR3 length: 15 residues. The germline V gene has CDR1 LNHNV and CDR2 YYDKDF (reference sequence). CDR3 in amino acids: CATSTGEGTDRGYTF. The CDR3 region has the DNA TGTGCCACCAGCACCGGGGAGGGGACGGACCGTGGCTACACCTTC.

This sequence joins TRBV27 and TRBJ1-6; the D is unclear. The CDR3 runs to 15 residues. CDR1 and CDR2 from the germline V gene are MNHEY and SMNVEV (reference sequence). The V gene lost 2 bases and the J gene lost 7 bases, with 12 bases spanning the gap. The CDR3 sequence: CASSLMWADNSPLHF. DNA of the CDR3: TGTGCCAGCAGTTTAATGTGGGCCGACAATTCACCCCTCCACTTT.